A single sample gave rise to the 21 T cell receptor beta chains below, sequenced in a study of technical replicates of blood from a few donors. The assay was immunoSEQ multiplex PCR, and TCRdb's table has in-frame clones only and misses some. Of approximately 81,000 clones detected, 90% to 97% appear once; the ten largest clones hold about 0.2%. Sequenced: T cells isolated from PBMCs. The receptor set was obtained from a human donor in good health.

This clone has only one observation. J is TRBJ2-5 and V is TRBV29-1; 10 bases match TRBD2. This CDR3 region has 14 residues. V was clipped by 3 bases and J by 1 base; unmatched bases: 2. The V gene's germline CDR1 is SQVTM and CDR2 ANQGSEA. Here the CDR3 reads CSVDIAGGQETQYF. Here the CDR3 DNA reads TGCAGCGTTGATATAGCGGGGGGCCAAGAGACCCAGTACTTC.

The chain combines TRBV9 with TRBJ2-7; tentative D call: TRBD2 (5 bases). This CDR3 spans 16 amino acids. V was clipped by 2 bases and J by 3 bases, with 18 bases between them. In germline, CDR1 is SGDLS, CDR2 YYNGEE. The CDR3 is CASSVEAFPHYYEQYF. The CDR3 DNA reads TGTGCCAGCAGCGTGGAGGCCTTTCCCCACTACTACGAGCAGTACTTC.

The chain couples TRBV4-1 to TRBJ2-7; 9 bases agree with TRBD2. From germline, CDR1 is MGHRA and CDR2 YSYEKL. The CDR3 sequence is 16 residues long. The trim removed 5 bases at V and 0 bases at J, leaving 8 bases unmatched. The CDR3 nucleotides are TGCGCCAGCAGCTCCCTACTAGCGGGCAACTCCTACGAGCAGTACTTC. Its protein product is CASSSLLAGNSYEQYF.

This clone was seen only once. The chain uses TRBV2 and TRBJ2-3; 9 bases are a match to TRBD2. V lost 4 bases to trimming and J lost 3 bases; unmatched junction nucleotides: 8. This CDR3 has 16 residues. Germline assignment: CDR1 SNHLY and CDR2 FYNNEI. The CDR3 DNA reads as TGTGCCAGCAGTGCGCGGCTAGCGGGGACGACAGATACGCAGTATTTT. Translating gives CASSARLAGTTDTQYF.

DNA of the CDR3: TGCAGCGCCCTCCCCCCGCCGGGACTAGCGGGAGATTTGGACATTCAGTACTTC. This sequence encodes CSALPPPGLAGDLDIQYF. The chain combines TRBV29-1 with TRBJ2-4; 14 bases line up with TRBD2. Trimming removed 7 bases from V and 8 bases from J; junction bases left unmatched: 19. The CDR3 loop spans 18 amino acids. Per germline, CDR1 SQVTM and CDR2 ANQGSEA.

The V and J genes are TRBV28 and TRBJ2-5; 7 bases align to TRBD2. V lost 1 base and J lost 1; bases outside the gene matches: 18. Germline CDR1 is MDHEN and CDR2 is SYDVKM. The CDR3 length is 20 residues. This CDR3 reads CASSLSSAVWGEGGQETQYF. The CDR3 DNA reads as TGTGCCAGCAGTTTATCTTCCGCAGTATGGGGGGAGGGCGGCCAAGAGACCCAGTACTTC.

V usage is TRBV13 and J usage is TRBJ1-2, with D possibly TRBD1 on 6 matching bases. This CDR3 region has 15 residues. CDR1 is PRHDT, CDR2 FYEKMQ, per germline (reference sequence). V dropped 0 bases and J dropped 2 bases, with 10 bases sitting between them. DNA for the CDR3: TGTGCCAGCAGCTTAGGCCGTACAGGGAACTATGGCTACACCTTC. This translates into CASSLGRTGNYGYTF.

The chain uses TRBV11-2 and TRBJ1-5, with 8 bases that match TRBD1. The V gene's germline CDR1 is SGHAT and CDR2 FQNNGV. The CDR3 contains 18 residues. The J segment lost 2 bases and the V segment lost 1 base, leaving 10 bases of the junction unmatched. CDR3 nucleotides: TGTGCCAGCAGCTTAGGACAGGGGATAGAGTGGGGCAATCAGCCCCAGCATTTT. It translates to CASSLGQGIEWGNQPQHF.

The chain employs TRBV6-6 and TRBJ2-1, with TRBD2 matching over 9 bases. Germline V CDR1 and CDR2: MNHNY, SVGAGI (reference sequence). V was pared by 1 base and J by 7 bases, with 5 bases of the junction left unmatched. The CDR3 has 15 residues. CDR3 DNA sequence: TGTGCCAGCAGTTACTTGGCGGGGGGGCATAATGAGCAGTTCTTC. It yields the protein CASSYLAGGHNEQFF.

The V gene is TRBV4-1, the J gene TRBJ2-7, with TRBD1 as a possible D gene (5 bases). Looked up from germline, CDR1 is MGHRA and CDR2 is YSYEKL. The CDR3 length is 15 residues. The ends were cut back, 2 bases at V and 7 bases at J, with 18 bases in the middle. The DNA for the CDR3 is TGCGCCAGCAGCCAACCGGCGACAGCCATTAATGAGCAGTACTTC. Translation gives CASSQPATAINEQYF.

This rearrangement joins TRBV28 to TRBJ1-2, with D perhaps TRBD1 (5 bases). The germline V gene encodes CDR1 MDHEN and CDR2 SYDVKM. The CDR3 runs 15 residues. The V end lost 10 bases, the J end lost 5 bases, and 23 bases lay between the germline ends. CDR3 bases: TGTGCCACCTCGAGGGAGGGGCGAGGAAGTTATGGCTACACCTTC. Its translation is CATSREGRGSYGYTF.

The V gene is TRBV11-3, the J gene TRBJ2-1; 10 positions agree with TRBD2. Germline trimming cut 5 bases from V and 0 bases from J; bases unmatched to any gene: 1. The CDR3 spans 15 residues. Germline CDR1 is SGHNT and CDR2 is YENEEA. This chain's CDR3 is CASSLAGVSYNEQFF. The CDR3, as DNA: TGTGCCAGCAGCCTAGCGGGGGTCTCCTACAATGAGCAGTTCTTC. Full variable domain (remainder filled in from reference TRBV11-3 and TRBJ2-1): EAGVVQSPRYKIIEKKQPVAFWCNPISGHNTLYWYLQNLGQGPELLIRYENEEAVDDSQLPKDRFSAERLKGVDSTLKIQPAELGDSAVYLCASSLAGVSYNEQFFGPGTRLTVL.

The genes are TRBV28 and TRBJ2-7; 9 bases map to TRBD2. Per germline, CDR1 MDHEN and CDR2 SYDVKM. Trimming took 5 bases from V and 2 from J; bases not matched to a gene: 16. The CDR3 spans 18 residues. The CDR3 reads CASSPLYPRLAETYEQYF. In DNA form, the CDR3 reads TGTGCCAGCAGTCCCTTGTATCCGCGACTAGCGGAGACCTACGAGCAGTACTTC.

The V call is TRBV9, the J call TRBJ2-2; no clear D. Germline CDR1 reads SGDLS; CDR2 reads YYNGEE. Trimming cost V 4 bases and J 1 base, with 8 bases left between them. The CDR3 extends over 14 amino acids. CDR3 coding DNA: TGTGCCAGCAGCTGGGCGAGGAACACCGGGGAGCTGTTTTTT. Translation: CASSWARNTGELFF.

The chain employs TRBV5-4 and TRBJ2-1; 9 bases fit TRBD1. The length of the CDR3 is 14 residues. Per germline, CDR1 SGHNT and CDR2 YYREEE (reference sequence). V shed 4 bases and J 5 bases; nucleotides not matched to a gene: 4. CDR3 nucleotide sequence: TGTGCCAGCAGCCGGGACAGGGAACACAATGAGCAGTTCTTC. This encodes CASSRDREHNEQFF.

The chain combines TRBV15 with TRBJ2-1; no definite D call. The CDR3 sequence is 14 residues long. V gave up 1 base and J gave up 3 bases, with 7 bases separating them. The V gene's germline CDR1 is LNHNV and CDR2 YYDKDF (reference sequence). The CDR3 spells CATSRVHSYNEQFF. Here the CDR3 DNA reads TGTGCCACCAGCAGAGTGCACAGCTACAATGAGCAGTTCTTC.

This clone was observed a handful of times. The rearrangement joins TRBV5-6 to TRBJ2-2; tentatively, D is TRBD2 (5 bases). This CDR3 comprises 16 residues. V lost 2 bases and J 4 bases, leaving 15 bases between the germline ends. Germline CDR1 reads SGHDT; CDR2 reads YYEEEE. CDR3 in amino acids: CASSLRLPRGTGELFF. The CDR3 DNA is TGTGCCAGCAGCTTACGGCTTCCACGGGGCACCGGGGAGCTGTTTTTT.

This chain joins TRBV29-1 and TRBJ1-2; 7 positions agree with TRBD1. With V trimmed by 6 bases and J by 4 bases, 8 bases remained unmatched. The CDR3 consists of 13 residues. Germline-derived CDR1 and CDR2 are SQVTM and ANQGSEA. In DNA form, the CDR3 reads TGCAGCGTGTCCGACAGGGCTCCCTATGGCTACACCTTC. This gives the protein CSVSDRAPYGYTF.

The chain couples TRBV6-1 to TRBJ2-3, with TRBD1 identical over 7 bases. Germline V CDR1 and CDR2: MNHNS, SASEGT. CDR3 length: 13 amino acids. DNA for the CDR3: TGTGCAAAGACAGGGTGTCATGAAGATACGCAGTATTTT. It specifies CAKTGCHEDTQYF.

This chain joins TRBV11-3 and TRBJ1-1, with D possibly matching TRBD1 (6 bases). This CDR3 is 13 amino acids long. CDR1 and CDR2 from the germline V gene are SGHNT and YENEEA. The V end was cut by 5 bases, the J end by 2 bases, with 9 bases between. The CDR3 sequence: CASSPGTNTEAFF. The CDR3 DNA is TGTGCCAGCAGCCCTGGGACAAACACTGAAGCTTTCTTT.

The V gene is TRBV6-6, the J gene TRBJ1-4; TRBD1 is a possible D gene (5 bases). CDR1 MNHNY and CDR2 SVGAGI come from the germline V gene (reference sequence). The CDR3 spans 16 residues. The V and J ends lost 5 bases and 2 bases respectively, with 15 bases between them. The CDR3, as DNA: TGTGCCAGCAGTCCCCCTATGACAGCCACTAATGAAAAACTGTTTTTT. This gives the protein CASSPPMTATNEKLFF.